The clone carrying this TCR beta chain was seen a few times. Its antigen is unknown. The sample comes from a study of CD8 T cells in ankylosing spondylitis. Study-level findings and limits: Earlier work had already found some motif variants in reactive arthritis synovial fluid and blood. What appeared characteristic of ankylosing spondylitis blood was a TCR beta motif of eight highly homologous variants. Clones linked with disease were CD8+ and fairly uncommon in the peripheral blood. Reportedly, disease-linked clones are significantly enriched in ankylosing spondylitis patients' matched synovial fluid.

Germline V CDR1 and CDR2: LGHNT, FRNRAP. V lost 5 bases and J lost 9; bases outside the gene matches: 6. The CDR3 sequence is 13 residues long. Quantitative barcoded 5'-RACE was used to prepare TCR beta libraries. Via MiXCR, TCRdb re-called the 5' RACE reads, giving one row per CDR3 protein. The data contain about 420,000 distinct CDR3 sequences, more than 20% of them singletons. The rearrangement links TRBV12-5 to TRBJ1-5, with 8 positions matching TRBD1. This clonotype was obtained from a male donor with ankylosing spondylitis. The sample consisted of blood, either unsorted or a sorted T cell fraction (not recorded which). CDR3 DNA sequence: TGTGCTAGTGGTAACAGGGGGGCCCCGCCCCAGCATTTT. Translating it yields CASGNRGAPPQHF.